This T cell receptor (beta chain) was recovered during a study of OX40 agonist ivuxolimab in advanced cancers. Study summary: The patients got ivuxolimab, which is an agonistic anti-OX40 (CD134) antibody. Eligibility rules accepted prior anti-PD-1, anti-PD-L1 or anti-CTLA-4 therapy, and 30% to 40% had some.

Concerning this clone: What it binds is not known.

The table came from immunoSEQ multiplex PCR; TCRdb's copy has only in-frame clones and leaves some out. Of around 61,000 clones in the sample, approximately 82% were seen once. General study points: Clonal expansion from baseline to week 6 occurred in both CD4+ and CD8+ T cells.

CDR1 is SGHKS and CDR2 is YYEKEE in the germline V gene (reference sequence). This CDR3 has 16 amino acids. Trimming removed 4 bases at V and 3 bases at J, with 19 bases between. This TCR was sampled from an adult with an advanced solid tumor such as melanoma, head and neck, liver or kidney cancer. J is TRBJ2-5 and V is TRBV5-5, with D perhaps matching TRBD2 (6 bases). The sample consisted of CD4+ or CD8+ T cells sorted from blood, taken in a trial of the OX40 agonist ivuxolimab. The DNA for the CDR3 is TGTGCCAGCAGCGGACTTCGCCTGGAGGGGAAAGAGACCCAGTACTTC. Encoded protein: CASSGLRLEGKETQYF.